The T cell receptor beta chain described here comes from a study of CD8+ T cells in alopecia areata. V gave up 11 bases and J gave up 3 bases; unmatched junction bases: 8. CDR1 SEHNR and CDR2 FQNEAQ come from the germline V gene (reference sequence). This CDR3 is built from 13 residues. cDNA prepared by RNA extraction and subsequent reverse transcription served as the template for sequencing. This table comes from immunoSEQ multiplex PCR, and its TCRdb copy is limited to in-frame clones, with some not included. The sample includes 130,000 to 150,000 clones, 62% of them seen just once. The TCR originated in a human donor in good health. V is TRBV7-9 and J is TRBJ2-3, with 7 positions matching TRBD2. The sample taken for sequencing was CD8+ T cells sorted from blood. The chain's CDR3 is CAGYWRETDTQYF. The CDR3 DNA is TGTGCCGGATACTGGCGGGAGACAGATACGCAGTATTTT.